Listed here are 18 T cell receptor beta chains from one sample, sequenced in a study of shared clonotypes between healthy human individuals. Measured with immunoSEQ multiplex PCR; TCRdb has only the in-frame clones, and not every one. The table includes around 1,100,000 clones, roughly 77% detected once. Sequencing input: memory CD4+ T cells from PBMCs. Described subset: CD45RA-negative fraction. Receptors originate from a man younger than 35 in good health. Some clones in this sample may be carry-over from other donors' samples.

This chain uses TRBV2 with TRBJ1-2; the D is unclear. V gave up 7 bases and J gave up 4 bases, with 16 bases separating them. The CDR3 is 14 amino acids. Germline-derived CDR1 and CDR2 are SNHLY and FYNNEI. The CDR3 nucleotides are TGTGCCAGCACCCTCCCACAAGGTGGCTATGGCTACACCTTC. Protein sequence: CASTLPQGGYGYTF.

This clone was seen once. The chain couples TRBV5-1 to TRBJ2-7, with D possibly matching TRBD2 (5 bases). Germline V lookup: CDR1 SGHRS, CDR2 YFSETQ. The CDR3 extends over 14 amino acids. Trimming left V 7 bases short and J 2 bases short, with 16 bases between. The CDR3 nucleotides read TGCGCCAGCGGGAGAAACCCGTTGGCCTACGAGCAGTACTTC. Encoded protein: CASGRNPLAYEQYF.

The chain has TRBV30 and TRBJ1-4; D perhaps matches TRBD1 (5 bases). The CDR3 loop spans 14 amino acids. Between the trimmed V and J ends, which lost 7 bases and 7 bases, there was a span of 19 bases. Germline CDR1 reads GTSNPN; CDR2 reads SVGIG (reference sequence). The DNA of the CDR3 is TGTGCCTCCGAAGGGGCAGCTCTGGGTGAAAAACTGTTTTTT. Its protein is CASEGAALGEKLFF. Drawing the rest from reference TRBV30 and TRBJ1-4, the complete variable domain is SQTIHQWPATLVQPVGSPLSLECTVEGTSNPNLYWYRQAAGRGLQLLFYSVGIGQISSEVPQNLSASRPQDRQFILSSKKLLLSDSGFYLCASEGAALGEKLFFGSGTQLSVL.

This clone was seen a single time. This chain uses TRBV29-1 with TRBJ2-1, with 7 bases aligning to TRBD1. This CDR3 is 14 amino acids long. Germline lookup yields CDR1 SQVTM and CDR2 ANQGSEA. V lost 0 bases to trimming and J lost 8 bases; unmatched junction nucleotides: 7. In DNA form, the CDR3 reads TGCAGCGTTGAAGATCGACAGGGTAGGTATGAGCAGTTCTTC. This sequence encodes CSVEDRQGRYEQFF.

CDR3 residues: CASSSSGPYYEQFF. CDR3 DNA sequence: TGTGCCAGCAGTTCCAGCGGTCCGTACTATGAGCAGTTCTTC. The chain couples TRBV27 to TRBJ2-1; a possible D gene is TRBD2 (5 bases). The length of the CDR3 is 14 residues. Germline values: CDR1 MNHEY, CDR2 SMNVEV (reference sequence). V was clipped by 4 bases and J by 8 bases, with 15 bases between them.

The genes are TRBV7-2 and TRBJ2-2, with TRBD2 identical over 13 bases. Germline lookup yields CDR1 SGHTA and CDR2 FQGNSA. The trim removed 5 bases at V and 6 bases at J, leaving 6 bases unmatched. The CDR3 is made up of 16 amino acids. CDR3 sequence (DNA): TGTGCCAGCAGCATCACTAGCGGGAGGGCCGCCGGGGAGCTGTTTTTT. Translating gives CASSITSGRAAGELFF.

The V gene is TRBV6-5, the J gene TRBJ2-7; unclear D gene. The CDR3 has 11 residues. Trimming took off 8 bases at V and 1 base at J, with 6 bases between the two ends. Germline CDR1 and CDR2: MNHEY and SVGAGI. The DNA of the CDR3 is TGTGCCAGCCAATCTTCCTACGAGCAGTACTTC. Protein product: CASQSSYEQYF.

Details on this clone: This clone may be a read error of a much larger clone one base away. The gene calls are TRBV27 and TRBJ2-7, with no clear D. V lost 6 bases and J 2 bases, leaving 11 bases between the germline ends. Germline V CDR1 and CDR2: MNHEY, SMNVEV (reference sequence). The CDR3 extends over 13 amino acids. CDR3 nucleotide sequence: TGTGCCAGCAGCCGAGGACCCGCCTACGAGCAGTACTTC. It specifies CASSRGPAYEQYF.

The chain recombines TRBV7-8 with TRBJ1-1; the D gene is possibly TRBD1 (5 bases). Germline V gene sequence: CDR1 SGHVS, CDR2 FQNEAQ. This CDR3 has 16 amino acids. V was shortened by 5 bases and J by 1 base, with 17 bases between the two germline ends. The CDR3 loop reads CASSPSGGGANTEAFF. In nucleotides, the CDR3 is TGTGCCAGCAGCCCATCCGGGGGGGGAGCGAACACTGAAGCTTTCTTT. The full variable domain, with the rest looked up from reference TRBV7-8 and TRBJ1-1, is GAGVSQSPRYKVAKRGQDVALRCDPISGHVSLFWYQQALGQGPEFLTYFQNEAQLDKSGLPSDRFFAERPEGSVSTLKIQRTQQEDSAVYLCASSPSGGGANTEAFFGQGTRLTVV.

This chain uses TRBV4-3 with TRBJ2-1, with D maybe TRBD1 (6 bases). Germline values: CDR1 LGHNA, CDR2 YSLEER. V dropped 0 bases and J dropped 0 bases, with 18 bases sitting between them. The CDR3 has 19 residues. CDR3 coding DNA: TGCGCCAGCAGCCAAGATAGTGTTAGTACAGGGAGCTCCTACAATGAGCAGTTCTTC. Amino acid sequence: CASSQDSVSTGSSYNEQFF.

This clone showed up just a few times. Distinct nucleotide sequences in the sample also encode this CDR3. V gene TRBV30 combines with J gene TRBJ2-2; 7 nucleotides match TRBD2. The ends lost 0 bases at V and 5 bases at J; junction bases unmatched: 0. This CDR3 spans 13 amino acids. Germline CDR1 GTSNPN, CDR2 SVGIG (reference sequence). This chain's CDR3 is CAWSVGGTGELFF. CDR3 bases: TGTGCCTGGAGTGTCGGGGGGACCGGGGAGCTGTTTTTT.

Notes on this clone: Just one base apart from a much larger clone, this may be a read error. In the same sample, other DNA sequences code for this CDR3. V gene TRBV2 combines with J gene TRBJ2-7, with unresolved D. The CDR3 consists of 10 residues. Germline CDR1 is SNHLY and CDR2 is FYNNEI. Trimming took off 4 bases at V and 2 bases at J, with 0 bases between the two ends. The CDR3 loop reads CASSAYEQYF. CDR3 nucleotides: TGTGCCAGCAGTGCCTACGAGCAGTACTTC.

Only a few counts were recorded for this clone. The CDR3 sequence: CSVGGFNYGYTF. The DNA of the CDR3 is TGCAGCGTTGGAGGGTTTAACTATGGCTACACCTTC. This chain uses TRBV29-1 with TRBJ1-2, with D unresolved. The CDR3 is 12 residues long. Germline V gene data show CDR1 as SQVTM and CDR2 as ANQGSEA. V was shortened by 4 bases and J by 1 base, with 7 bases between the two germline ends.

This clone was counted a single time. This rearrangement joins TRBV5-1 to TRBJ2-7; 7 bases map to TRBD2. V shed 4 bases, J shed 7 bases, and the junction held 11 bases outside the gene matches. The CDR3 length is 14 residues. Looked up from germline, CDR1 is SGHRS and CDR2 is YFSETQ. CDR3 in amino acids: CASSRAGDLREQYF. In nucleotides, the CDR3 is TGCGCCAGCAGCCGGGCGGGGGACCTGAGGGAGCAGTACTTC.

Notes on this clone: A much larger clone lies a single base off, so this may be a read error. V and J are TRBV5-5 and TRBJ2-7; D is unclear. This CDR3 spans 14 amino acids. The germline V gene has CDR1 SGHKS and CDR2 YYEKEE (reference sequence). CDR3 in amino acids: CANSLFGPSWEQYF. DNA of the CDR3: TGTGCCAACAGCTTATTCGGCCCGTCGTGGGAGCAGTACTTC.

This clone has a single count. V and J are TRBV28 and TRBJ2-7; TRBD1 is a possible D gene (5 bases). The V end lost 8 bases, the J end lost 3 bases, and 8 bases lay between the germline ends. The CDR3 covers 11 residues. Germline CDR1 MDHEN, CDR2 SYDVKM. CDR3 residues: CASGHVYEQYF. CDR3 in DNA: TGTGCCAGCGGACATGTCTACGAGCAGTACTTC.

CDR3 in amino acids: CASRAGRPYSTDTQYF. The DNA of the CDR3 is TGCGCCAGCAGAGCTGGCAGACCCTATAGCACAGATACGCAGTATTTT. This chain joins TRBV5-1 and TRBJ2-3; no definite D call. Trimming stripped 5 bases from V and 0 bases from J, with 16 bases between. The germline V gene encodes CDR1 SGHRS and CDR2 YFSETQ. The CDR3 loop spans 16 amino acids.

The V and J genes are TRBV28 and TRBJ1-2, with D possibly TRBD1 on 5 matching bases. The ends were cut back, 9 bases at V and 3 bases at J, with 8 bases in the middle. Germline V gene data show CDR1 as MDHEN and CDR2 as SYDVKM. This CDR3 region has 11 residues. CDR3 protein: CASQGDYGYTF. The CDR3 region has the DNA TGTGCCAGTCAAGGGGACTATGGCTACACCTTC.